This T cell receptor (beta chain) was sequenced for a study of long-term antiretroviral therapy in people with HIV. Looking at the study overall: The earliest samples came about a decade before the 2015 immediate-ART recommendation. Study findings and constraints: Blood draws took place between the mid-2000s and the late 2010s and possibly involved older ART regimens.

As to this clone: The antigen is unknown.

Assay version v3.0 of immunoSEQ was used, and it was run at survey level. Here immunoSEQ multiplex PCR was the method, and the copy in TCRdb shows in-frame clones only, minus some. The data show about 22,000 clones, about 86% seen once. The CDR3 length is 11 residues. Germline loops: CDR1 MNHNY, CDR2 SVGAGI (reference sequence). With 7 bases clipped from V and 6 bases from J, the junction kept 2 bases outside the gene matches. The chain carries TRBV6-6 and TRBJ1-1; TRBD1 aligns across 7 bases. This clonotype was obtained from a man aged 60 to 75 with HIV. Material: unsorted PBMCs, obtained 1.3 years after starting antiretroviral therapy. The CDR3 loop is CASMQGAEAFF. In nucleotides, the CDR3 is TGTGCCAGCATGCAGGGGGCTGAAGCTTTCTTT.